The next 14 T cell receptor beta chains were all read from a single sample in a study of shared clonotypes between healthy human individuals. This table comes from immunoSEQ multiplex PCR, and its TCRdb copy is limited to in-frame clones, with some not included. In the table there are millions of clones, about 92% of which are singletons. The sequenced sample was naive CD4+ T cells sorted from blood. Stated subset: CD45RA+ positively selected. The source is a man aged 18-30 years in good health.

In DNA, the CDR3 is TGTGCCAGCAGCCCGCTCGGGGACCCACCTAACTATGGCTACACCTTC. As protein: CASSPLGDPPNYGYTF. This chain connects TRBV11-2 to TRBJ1-2; TRBD1 might be the D (5 bases). This CDR3 region has 16 residues. The germline gives CDR1 SGHAT, CDR2 FQNNGV. Trimming took 5 bases from V and 0 from J, leaving 16 bases between them. The full variable domain, with the rest looked up from reference TRBV11-2 and TRBJ1-2, is EAGVAQSPRYKIIEKRQSVAFWCNPISGHATLYWYQQILGQGPKLLIQFQNNGVVDDSQLPKDRFSAERLKGVDSTLKIQPAKLEDSAVYLCASSPLGDPPNYGYTFGSGTRLTVV.

V usage is TRBV7-2 and J usage is TRBJ2-5; no clear D. Trimming shortened V by 5 bases and J by 2 bases, and 18 bases separated the two germline ends. CDR3 length: 16 residues. Germline CDR1 and CDR2: SGHTA and FQGNSA. CDR3 nucleotides: TGTGCCAGCAGCCCGAACGCCCTTGGGGATCAAGAGACCCAGTACTTC. Translating it yields CASSPNALGDQETQYF.

With respect to this clone: In the same sample, other DNA sequences code for this CDR3. The chain is built from TRBV2 and TRBJ2-7; 8 bases match TRBD1. Germline values: CDR1 SNHLY, CDR2 FYNNEI. The trim removed 7 bases at V and 1 base at J, leaving 3 bases unmatched. This CDR3 comprises 13 residues. CDR3 nucleotide sequence: TGTGCCAGCACGGGACAGGATTCCTACGAGCAGTACTTC. Its protein product is CASTGQDSYEQYF.

The genes are TRBV5-1 and TRBJ2-7; 10 bases line up with TRBD2. This CDR3 region has 15 residues. Unmatched junction bases numbered 4, after V lost 3 bases and J lost 1 base. The germline V gene has CDR1 SGHRS and CDR2 YFSETQ. The CDR3 here is CASSYLAGVSYEQYF. Written as DNA, the CDR3 is TGCGCCAGCAGCTACCTAGCGGGGGTGTCCTACGAGCAGTACTTC.

The chain has TRBV10-3 and TRBJ1-5; D uncertain. V was shortened by 2 bases and J by 2 bases, with 10 bases between the two germline ends. This CDR3 is 15 amino acids long. Germline V gene lookup returns CDR1 ENHRY and CDR2 SYGVKD. The CDR3: CAISEGVVGNQPQHF. As DNA, the CDR3 is TGTGCCATCAGTGAGGGGGTAGTAGGCAATCAGCCCCAGCATTTT.

This chain connects TRBV11-2 to TRBJ2-7; no clear D gene. Trimming removed 0 bases from V and 6 bases from J, with 6 bases in between. Germline assignment: CDR1 SGHAT and CDR2 FQNNGV. The CDR3 length is 12 residues. CDR3 bases: TGTGCCAGCAGCTTAGACGTAGTCGAGCAGTACTTC. Amino acid sequence: CASSLDVVEQYF. Supplemented by reference TRBV11-2 and TRBJ2-7, the full variable domain reads EAGVAQSPRYKIIEKRQSVAFWCNPISGHATLYWYQQILGQGPKLLIQFQNNGVVDDSQLPKDRFSAERLKGVDSTLKIQPAKLEDSAVYLCASSLDVVEQYFGPGTRLTVT.

This sequence joins TRBV12-5 and TRBJ2-3, with 7 bases aligning to TRBD1. The CDR3 runs 12 residues. The V segment lost 9 bases and the J segment 6 bases; nucleotides outside the gene matches: 6. Germline V lookup: CDR1 LGHNT, CDR2 FRNRAP. Here the CDR3 reads CASRGTSDTQYF. CDR3 nucleotides: TGTGCTAGCAGGGGGACGTCGGATACGCAGTATTTT.

The genes are TRBV18 and TRBJ2-7; the match to TRBD1 covers 9 bases. Germline CDR1 reads KGHSH; CDR2 reads LQKENI. This CDR3 spans 14 amino acids. Trimming took 6 bases from V and 5 from J; bases not matched to a gene: 8. This CDR3 is CASSAGTGSHEQYF. CDR3 in DNA: TGTGCCAGCTCCGCCGGGACAGGGAGCCACGAGCAGTACTTC.

The rearrangement uses TRBV2 and TRBJ2-7, with 10 bases identical to TRBD1. Germline lookup yields CDR1 SNHLY and CDR2 FYNNEI. Trimming cost V 6 bases and J 2 bases; bases outside gene matches: 4. This CDR3 is 14 amino acids long. The CDR3 is CASRRDRGAYEQYF. The CDR3 DNA sequence: TGTGCCAGCAGACGGGACAGGGGCGCCTACGAGCAGTACTTC.

V is TRBV6-5 and J is TRBJ1-1; 8 bases line up with TRBD1. Trimming cost V 7 bases and J 6 bases; bases outside gene matches: 4. The CDR3 contains 12 residues. From germline, CDR1 is MNHEY and CDR2 SVGAGI. The CDR3 loop is CASNGQGPEAFF. CDR3 in DNA: TGTGCCAGCAACGGACAGGGCCCTGAAGCTTTCTTT.

The rearrangement uses TRBV10-3 and TRBJ2-2; D is unclear. Germline CDR1 reads ENHRY; CDR2 reads SYGVKD. The CDR3 has 16 amino acids. V lost 5 bases and J lost 1, with 14 bases in between. CDR3 sequence (DNA): TGTGCCATCAGTTACCCCCCGGGCTTGAACACCGGGGAGCTGTTTTTT. Protein product: CAISYPPGLNTGELFF.

This chain links TRBV28 with TRBJ2-5, with TRBD1 matching over 11 bases. The assigned J gene may be wrong: the sequence end matches TRBJ2-7 better. This CDR3 contains 14 residues. CDR1 is MDHEN and CDR2 is SYDVKM in the germline V gene. The CDR3 bases are TGTGCCAGCAGTTTAGGACAGGGGGCCAACGAGCAGTACTTC. Its protein is CASSLGQGANEQYF.

The DNA of the CDR3 is TGTGCCAGCAGTTGGTCGACAGCGGGTGCTAGCTCCTACGAGCAGTACTTC. Encoded protein: CASSWSTAGASSYEQYF. The rearrangement uses TRBV27 and TRBJ2-7, with a weak D call TRBD2 (6 bases). The V gene lost 4 bases and the J gene lost 0 bases, with 19 bases spanning the gap. Germline loops: CDR1 MNHEY, CDR2 SMNVEV (reference sequence). The CDR3 consists of 17 residues.

V usage is TRBV7-2 and J usage is TRBJ2-3, with 9 bases matching TRBD2. The ends lost 5 bases at V and 4 bases at J; junction bases unmatched: 13. The germline V gene encodes CDR1 SGHTA and CDR2 FQGNSA. The CDR3 is made up of 17 amino acids. In DNA, the CDR3 is TGTGCCAGCAGCCGACACGGGGCGGGAGGGCCCTCAGATACGCAGTATTTT. Amino acids: CASSRHGAGGPSDTQYF.